This T cell receptor (beta chain) was captured by sequencing in a study of shared clonotypes between healthy human individuals. Study outcomes and limitations: Despite large depth, sorted-subset datasets appeared incompletely sequenced. Non-shared clonotypes displayed generation probabilities falling below those of clonotypes present in all four donors.

Naive CD8 cells were CD45RO-negative, positively selected for CCR7, excluding terminally differentiated effector memory CD45RA+ cells. Some clones are missing from TCRdb's copy, which holds only in-frame ones; the method was immunoSEQ multiplex PCR. This table has fewer than 800,000 clones, roughly 94% appearing once. Trimming shortened V by 5 bases and J by 6 bases, and 13 bases separated the two germline ends. This CDR3 is 14 amino acids long. Looked up from germline, CDR1 is MNHEY and CDR2 is SMNVEV (reference sequence). On this clone: Its specificity is unknown.

This sequence originates from a man aged 30 to 45 in good health. The chain is built from TRBV27 and TRBJ2-2; D is unclear. Sample: naive CD8+ T cells sorted from blood. Here the CDR3 DNA reads TGTGCCAGCAGTCCCCTCCTTGGCGCCGGGGAGCTGTTTTTT. This sequence encodes CASSPLLGAGELFF.